This TCR beta chain was observed in a study of control samples from healthy donors and cancer patients. This table comes from immunoSEQ multiplex PCR, and its TCRdb copy is limited to in-frame clones, with some not included. The table has about 140,000 clones, about 90% seen once. The germline V and J ends were trimmed by 1 base and 5 bases, with 8 bases remaining between them. CDR1 and CDR2 (germline): SGHAT, FQNNGV. The CDR3 has 13 residues. This chain joins TRBV11-2 and TRBJ1-1, with a tentative D call TRBD1 (5 bases). The sequence was obtained from a man aged 18 to 29 in good health. The sequenced sample consisted of blood. The CDR3 spells CASSLARGTEAFF. The CDR3 DNA sequence: TGTGCCAGCAGCTTAGCGAGGGGAACTGAAGCTTTCTTT.